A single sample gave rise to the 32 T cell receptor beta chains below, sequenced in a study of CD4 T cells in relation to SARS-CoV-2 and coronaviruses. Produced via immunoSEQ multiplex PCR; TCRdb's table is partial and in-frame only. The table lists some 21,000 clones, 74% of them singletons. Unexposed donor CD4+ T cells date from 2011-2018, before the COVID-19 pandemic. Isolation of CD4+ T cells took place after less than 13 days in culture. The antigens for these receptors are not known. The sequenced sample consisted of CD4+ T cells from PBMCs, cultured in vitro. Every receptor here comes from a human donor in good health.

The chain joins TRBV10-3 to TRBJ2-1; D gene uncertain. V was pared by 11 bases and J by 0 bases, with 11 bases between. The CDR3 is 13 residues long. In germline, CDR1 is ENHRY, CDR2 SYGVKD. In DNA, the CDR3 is TGTGCCGCAACTCATAACTCCTACAATGAGCAGTTCTTC. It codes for CAATHNSYNEQFF.

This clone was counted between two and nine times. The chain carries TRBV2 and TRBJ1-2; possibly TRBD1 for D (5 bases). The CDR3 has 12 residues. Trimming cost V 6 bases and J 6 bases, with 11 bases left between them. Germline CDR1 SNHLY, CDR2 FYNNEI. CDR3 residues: CASRDDSHGYTF. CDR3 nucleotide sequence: TGTGCCAGCAGGGATGACAGTCATGGCTACACCTTC.

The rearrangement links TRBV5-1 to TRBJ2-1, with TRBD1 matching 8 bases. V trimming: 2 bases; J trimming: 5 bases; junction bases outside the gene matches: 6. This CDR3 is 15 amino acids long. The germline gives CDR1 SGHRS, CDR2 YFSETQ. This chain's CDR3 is CASSLWDRPDNEQFF. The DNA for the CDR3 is TGCGCCAGCAGCTTATGGGACAGGCCTGACAATGAGCAGTTCTTC.

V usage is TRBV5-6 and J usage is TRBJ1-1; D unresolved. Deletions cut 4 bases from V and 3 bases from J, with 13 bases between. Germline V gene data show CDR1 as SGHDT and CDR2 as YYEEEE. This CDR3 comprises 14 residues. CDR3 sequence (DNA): TGTGCCAGCAGCCCCCGAATTCGGGACACTGAAGCTTTCTTT. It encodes CASSPRIRDTEAFF.

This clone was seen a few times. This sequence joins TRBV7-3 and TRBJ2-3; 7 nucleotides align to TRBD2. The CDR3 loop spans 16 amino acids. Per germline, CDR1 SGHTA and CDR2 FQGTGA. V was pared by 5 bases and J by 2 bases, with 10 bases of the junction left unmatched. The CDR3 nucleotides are TGTGCCAGCAGCCGTGAGGGGCTAGCGGTCACAGATACGCAGTATTTT. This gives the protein CASSREGLAVTDTQYF.

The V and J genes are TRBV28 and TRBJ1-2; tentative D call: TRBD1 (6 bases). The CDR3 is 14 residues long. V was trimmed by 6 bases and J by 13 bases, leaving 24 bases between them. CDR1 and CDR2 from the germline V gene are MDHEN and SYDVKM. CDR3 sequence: CASSPNRALKSCTF. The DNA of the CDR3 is TGTGCCAGCAGCCCAAACAGGGCCTTGAAGTCTTGCACCTTC.

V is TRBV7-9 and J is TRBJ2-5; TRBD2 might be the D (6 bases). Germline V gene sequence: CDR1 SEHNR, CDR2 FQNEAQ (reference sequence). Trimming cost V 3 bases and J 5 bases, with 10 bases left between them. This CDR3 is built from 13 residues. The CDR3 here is CASSFTSKETQYF. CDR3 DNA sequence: TGTGCCAGCAGCTTTACTAGCAAGGAGACCCAGTACTTC.

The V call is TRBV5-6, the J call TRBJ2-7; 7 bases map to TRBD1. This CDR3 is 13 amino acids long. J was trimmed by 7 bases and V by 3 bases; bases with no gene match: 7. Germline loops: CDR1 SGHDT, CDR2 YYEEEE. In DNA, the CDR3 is TGTGCCAGCAGCTCAGGGACAGTTGTAGAGCAGTACTTC. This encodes CASSSGTVVEQYF.

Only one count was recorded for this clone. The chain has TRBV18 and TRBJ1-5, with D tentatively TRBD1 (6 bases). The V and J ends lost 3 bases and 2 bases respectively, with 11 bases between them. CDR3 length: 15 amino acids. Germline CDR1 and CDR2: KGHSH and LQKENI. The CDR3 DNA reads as TGTGCCAGCTCACCGGCAGGGGATGGCAATCAGCCCCAGCATTTT. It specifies CASSPAGDGNQPQHF.

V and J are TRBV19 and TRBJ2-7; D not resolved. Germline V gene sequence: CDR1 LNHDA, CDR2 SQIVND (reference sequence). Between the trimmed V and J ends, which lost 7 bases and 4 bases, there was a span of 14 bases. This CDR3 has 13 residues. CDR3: CASTDRAKYEQYF. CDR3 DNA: TGTGCCAGTACCGACCGCGCTAAGTACGAGCAGTACTTC. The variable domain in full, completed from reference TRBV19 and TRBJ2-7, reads DGGITQSPKYLFRKEGQNVTLSCEQNLNHDAMYWYRQDPGQGLRLIYYSQIVNDFQKGDIAEGYSVSREKKESFPLTVTSAQKNPTAFYLCASTDRAKYEQYFGPGTRLTVT.

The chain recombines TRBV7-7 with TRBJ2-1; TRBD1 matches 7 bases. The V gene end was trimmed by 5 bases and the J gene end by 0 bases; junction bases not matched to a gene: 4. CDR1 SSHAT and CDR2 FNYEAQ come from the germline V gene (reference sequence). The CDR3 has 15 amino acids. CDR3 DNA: TGTGCCAGCAGCACGACAGGGAGCTCCTACAATGAGCAGTTCTTC. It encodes CASSTTGSSYNEQFF.

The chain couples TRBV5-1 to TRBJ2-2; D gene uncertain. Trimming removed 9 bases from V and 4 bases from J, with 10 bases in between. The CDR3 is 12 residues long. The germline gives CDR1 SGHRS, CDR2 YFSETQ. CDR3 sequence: CATSSLTGELFF. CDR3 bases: TGCGCCACCTCTAGTCTCACCGGGGAGCTGTTTTTT.

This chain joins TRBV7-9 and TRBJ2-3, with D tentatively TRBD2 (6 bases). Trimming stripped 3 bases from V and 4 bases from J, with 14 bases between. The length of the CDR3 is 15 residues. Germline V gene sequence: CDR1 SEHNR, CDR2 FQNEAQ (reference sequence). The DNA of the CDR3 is TGTGCCAGCAGCTTTTATATTCCGGGGGCAGATACGCAGTATTTT. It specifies CASSFYIPGADTQYF.

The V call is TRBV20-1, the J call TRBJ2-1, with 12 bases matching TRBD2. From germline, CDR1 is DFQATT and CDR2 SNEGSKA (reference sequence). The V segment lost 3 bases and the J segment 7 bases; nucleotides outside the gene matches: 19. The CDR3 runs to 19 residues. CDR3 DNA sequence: TGCAGTGCTAGTCCCCGAGCTAGCGGGAGGGCCCTCGGGAGGAATGAGCAGTTCTTC. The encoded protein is CSASPRASGRALGRNEQFF.

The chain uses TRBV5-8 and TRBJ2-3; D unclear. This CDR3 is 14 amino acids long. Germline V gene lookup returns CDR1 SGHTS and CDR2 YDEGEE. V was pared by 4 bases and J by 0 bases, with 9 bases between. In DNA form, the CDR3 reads TGTGCCAGCAGCCCACATCGGAGCACAGATACGCAGTATTTT. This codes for CASSPHRSTDTQYF.

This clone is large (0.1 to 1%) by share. CDR3 sequence: CASSLAANTEAFF. CDR3 sequence (DNA): TGTGCCAGCAGCTTAGCTGCAAACACTGAAGCTTTCTTT. V is TRBV7-8 and J is TRBJ1-1, with D hard to call. This CDR3 spans 13 amino acids. V was cut by 0 bases and J by 2 bases, with 4 bases left in between. Germline-derived CDR1 and CDR2 are SGHVS and FQNEAQ.

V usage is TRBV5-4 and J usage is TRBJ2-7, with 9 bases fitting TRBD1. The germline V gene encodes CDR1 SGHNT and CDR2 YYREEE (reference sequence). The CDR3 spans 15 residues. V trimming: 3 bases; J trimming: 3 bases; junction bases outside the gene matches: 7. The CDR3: CASSSPGQGNYEQYF. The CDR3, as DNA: TGTGCCAGCAGCTCGCCGGGACAGGGAAACTACGAGCAGTACTTC.

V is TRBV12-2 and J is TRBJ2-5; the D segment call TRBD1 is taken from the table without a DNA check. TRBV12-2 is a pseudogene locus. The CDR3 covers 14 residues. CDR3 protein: CASRSPVGAETQYF. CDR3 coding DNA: TGTGCAAGTCGCTCCCCCGTGGGGGCAGAGACCCAGTACTTC.

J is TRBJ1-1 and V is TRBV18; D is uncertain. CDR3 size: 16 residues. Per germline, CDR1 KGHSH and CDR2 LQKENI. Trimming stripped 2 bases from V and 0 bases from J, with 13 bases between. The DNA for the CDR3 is TGTGCCAGCTCACCATACTCGGGTTCTATGAACACTGAAGCTTTCTTT. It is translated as CASSPYSGSMNTEAFF.

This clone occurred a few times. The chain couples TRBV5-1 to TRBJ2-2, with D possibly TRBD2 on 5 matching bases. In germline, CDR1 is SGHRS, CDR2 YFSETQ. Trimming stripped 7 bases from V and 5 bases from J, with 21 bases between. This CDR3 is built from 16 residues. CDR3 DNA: TGCGCCAGCCAACGTGATGAGGGCTGGGTAACCGGGGAGCTGTTTTTT. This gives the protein CASQRDEGWVTGELFF.

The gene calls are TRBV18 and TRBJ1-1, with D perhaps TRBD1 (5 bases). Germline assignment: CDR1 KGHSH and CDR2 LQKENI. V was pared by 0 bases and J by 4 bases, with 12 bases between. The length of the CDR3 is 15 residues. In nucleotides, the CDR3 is TGTGCCAGCTCACCACCGGGGACGGTCGGCACTGAAGCTTTCTTT. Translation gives CASSPPGTVGTEAFF.

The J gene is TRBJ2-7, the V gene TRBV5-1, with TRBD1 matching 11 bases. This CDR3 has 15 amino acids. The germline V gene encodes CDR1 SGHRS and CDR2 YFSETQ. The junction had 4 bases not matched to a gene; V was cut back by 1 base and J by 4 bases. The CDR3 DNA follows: TGCGCCAGCAGCTTGATCGGGACAGGGGGTTACGAGCAGTACTTC. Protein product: CASSLIGTGGYEQYF.

The CDR3 nucleotides read TGTGCCAGCAGCCAAGATGAGGGACAGTACTCCTATAATTCACCCCTCCACTTT. Protein: CASSQDEGQYSYNSPLHF. J is TRBJ1-6 and V is TRBV3-1 (or the pseudogene TRBV3-2); 7 nucleotides agree with TRBD1. The CDR3 is made up of 18 amino acids. In germline, CDR1 is LGHDT, CDR2 YNNKEL (reference sequence). The J segment lost 0 bases and the V segment lost 0 bases, leaving 5 bases of the junction unmatched.

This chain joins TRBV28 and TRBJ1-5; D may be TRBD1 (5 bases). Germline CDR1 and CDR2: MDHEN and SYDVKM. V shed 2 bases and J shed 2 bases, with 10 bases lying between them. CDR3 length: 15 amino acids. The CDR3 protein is CASSLRTPRNQPQHF. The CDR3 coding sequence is TGTGCCAGCAGTTTACGGACACCTCGCAATCAGCCCCAGCATTTT.

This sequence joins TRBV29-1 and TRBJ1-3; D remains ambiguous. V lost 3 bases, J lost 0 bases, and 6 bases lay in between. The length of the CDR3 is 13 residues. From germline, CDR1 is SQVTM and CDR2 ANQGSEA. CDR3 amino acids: CSVEPSSGNTIYF. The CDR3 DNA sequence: TGCAGCGTTGAGCCCAGCTCTGGAAACACCATATATTTT.

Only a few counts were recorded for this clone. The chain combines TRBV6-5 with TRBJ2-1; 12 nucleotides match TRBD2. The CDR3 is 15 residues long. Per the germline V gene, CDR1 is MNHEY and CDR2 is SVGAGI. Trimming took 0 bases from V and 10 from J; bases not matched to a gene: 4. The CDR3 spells CASSYSTSGSGEQFF. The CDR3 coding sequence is TGTGCCAGCAGTTACTCGACTAGCGGGAGTGGGGAGCAGTTCTTC.

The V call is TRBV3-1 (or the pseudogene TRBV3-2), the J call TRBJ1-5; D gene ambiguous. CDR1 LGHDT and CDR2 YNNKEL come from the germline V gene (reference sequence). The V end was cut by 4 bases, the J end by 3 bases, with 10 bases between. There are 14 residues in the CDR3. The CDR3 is CASSPLGYNQPQHF. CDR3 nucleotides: TGTGCCAGCAGCCCCCTGGGGTACAATCAGCCCCAGCATTTT.

The CDR3 region is CASTGYQETQYF. In nucleotides, the CDR3 is TGTGCCAGCACGGGCTACCAAGAGACCCAGTACTTC. This sequence joins TRBV7-8 and TRBJ2-5; D unresolved. This CDR3 contains 12 residues. The germline V and J ends were trimmed by 7 bases and 0 bases, with 6 bases remaining between them. Per germline, CDR1 SGHVS and CDR2 FQNEAQ.

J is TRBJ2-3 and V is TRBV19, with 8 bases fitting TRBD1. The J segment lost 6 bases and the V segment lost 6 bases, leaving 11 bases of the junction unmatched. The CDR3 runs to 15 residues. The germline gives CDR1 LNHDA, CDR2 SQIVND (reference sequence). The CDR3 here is CASREGTGLRDTQYF. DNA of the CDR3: TGTGCCAGTAGAGAAGGGACAGGATTAAGGGATACGCAGTATTTT. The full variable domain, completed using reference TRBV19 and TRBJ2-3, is DGGITQSPKYLFRKEGQNVTLSCEQNLNHDAMYWYRQDPGQGLRLIYYSQIVNDFQKGDIAEGYSVSREKKESFPLTVTSAQKNPTAFYLCASREGTGLRDTQYFGPGTRLTVL.

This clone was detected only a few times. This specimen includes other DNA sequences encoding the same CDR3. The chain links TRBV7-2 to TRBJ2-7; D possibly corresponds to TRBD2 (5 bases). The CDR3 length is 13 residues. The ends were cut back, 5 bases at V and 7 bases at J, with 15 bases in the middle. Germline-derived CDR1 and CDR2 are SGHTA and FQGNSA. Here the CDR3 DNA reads TGTGCCAGCAGCCCCTCCCCGGGAAGGGAGCAGTACTTC. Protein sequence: CASSPSPGREQYF. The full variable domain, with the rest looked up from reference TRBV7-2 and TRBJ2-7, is GAGVSQSPSNKVTEKGKDVELRCDPISGHTALYWYRQSLGQGLEFLIYFQGNSAPDKSGLPSDRFSAERTGGSVSTLTIQRTQQEDSAVYLCASSPSPGREQYFGPGTRLTVT.

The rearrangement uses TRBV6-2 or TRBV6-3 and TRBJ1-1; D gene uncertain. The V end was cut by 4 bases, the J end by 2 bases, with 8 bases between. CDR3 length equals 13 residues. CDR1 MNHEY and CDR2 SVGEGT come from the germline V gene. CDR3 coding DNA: TGTGCCAGCAGTTCTACAGAAAACACTGAAGCTTTCTTT. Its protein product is CASSSTENTEAFF.

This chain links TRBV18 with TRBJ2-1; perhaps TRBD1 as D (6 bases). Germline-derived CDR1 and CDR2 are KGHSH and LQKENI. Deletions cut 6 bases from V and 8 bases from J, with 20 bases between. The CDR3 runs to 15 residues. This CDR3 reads CASSPRAAGAHEQFF. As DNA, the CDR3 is TGTGCCAGCTCCCCCCGGGCGGCAGGGGCCCATGAGCAGTTCTTC.